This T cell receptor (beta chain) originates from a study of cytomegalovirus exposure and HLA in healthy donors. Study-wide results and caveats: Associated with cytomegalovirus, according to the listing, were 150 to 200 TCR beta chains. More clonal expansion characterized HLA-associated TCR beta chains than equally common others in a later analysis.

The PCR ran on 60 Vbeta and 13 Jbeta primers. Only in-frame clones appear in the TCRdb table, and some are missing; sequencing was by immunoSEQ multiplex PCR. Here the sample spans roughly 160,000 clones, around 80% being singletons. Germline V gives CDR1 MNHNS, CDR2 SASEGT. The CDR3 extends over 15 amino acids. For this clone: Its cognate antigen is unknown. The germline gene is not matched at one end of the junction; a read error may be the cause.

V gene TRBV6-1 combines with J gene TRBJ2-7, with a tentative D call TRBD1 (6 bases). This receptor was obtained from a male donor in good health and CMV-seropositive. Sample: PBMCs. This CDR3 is CAISDPSERGYEQYF. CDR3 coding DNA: TGTGCCATCAGTGATCCGAGCGAGAGGGGGTACGAGCAGTACTTC.